These 25 T cell receptor beta chains were sequenced from one sample in a study of cytomegalovirus exposure and HLA in healthy donors. The PCR ran on 60 Vbeta and 13 Jbeta primers. Here immunoSEQ multiplex PCR was the method, and the copy in TCRdb shows in-frame clones only, minus some. The table lists approximately 160,000 clones, 77% of them singletons. The sequenced sample was PBMCs. The receptors were gathered from a woman between 25 and 40 years old in good health and CMV-seronegative.

This clone was seen only a few times. The DNA for the CDR3 is TGTGCCAGCAGTCCAAAGGGGGCAGGGCCCGCTTCTTACGAGCAGTACTTC. As protein: CASSPKGAGPASYEQYF. The chain couples TRBV4-2 to TRBJ2-7; TRBD1 aligns across 7 bases. Losses at the gene ends were 6 bases for V and 4 bases for J; bases not matched to a gene: 18. Germline V gene data show CDR1 as LGHNA and CDR2 as YNFKEQ. The CDR3 runs to 17 residues.

This chain joins TRBV2 and TRBJ2-1; 13 positions match TRBD2. J was trimmed by 6 bases and V by 6 bases; bases with no gene match: 8. Germline CDR1 reads SNHLY; CDR2 reads FYNNEI. The CDR3 spans 16 residues. The CDR3 here is CASSGSGLAGLNEQFF. The CDR3 region has the DNA TGTGCCAGCAGCGGATCGGGACTAGCGGGACTCAATGAGCAGTTCTTC. The complete variable domain, with remaining parts taken from reference TRBV2 and TRBJ2-1, reads EPEVTQTPSHQVTQMGQEVILRCVPISNHLYFYWYRQILGQKVEFLVSFYNNEISEKSEIFDDQFSVERPDGSNFTLKIRSTKLEDSAMYFCASSGSGLAGLNEQFFGPGTRLTVL.

The rearrangement links TRBV2 to TRBJ1-1; 9 nucleotides align to TRBD1. J lost 4 bases, V lost 11 bases, and 14 bases had no gene match. The CDR3 runs 15 residues. Germline CDR1 SNHLY, CDR2 FYNNEI. CDR3 nucleotide sequence: TGTGCCGCTAAGCGGGACAGGGTTGCGAGCACTGAAGCTTTCTTT. It is translated as CAAKRDRVASTEAFF. The full variable domain, rest sourced from reference TRBV2 and TRBJ1-1, is EPEVTQTPSHQVTQMGQEVILRCVPISNHLYFYWYRQILGQKVEFLVSFYNNEISEKSEIFDDQFSVERPDGSNFTLKIRSTKLEDSAMYFCAAKRDRVASTEAFFGQGTRLTVV.

V usage is TRBV7-2 and J usage is TRBJ2-2; maybe TRBD1 (5 bases). V shed 3 bases and J shed 5 bases, with 10 bases lying between them. This CDR3 contains 14 residues. In germline, CDR1 is SGHTA, CDR2 FQGNSA. CDR3 sequence: CASSLDQGTGELFF. In nucleotides, the CDR3 is TGTGCCAGCAGCTTGGACCAGGGAACCGGGGAGCTGTTTTTT.

This sequence joins TRBV5-1 and TRBJ1-2; 8 positions agree with TRBD1. Germline CDR1 and CDR2: SGHRS and YFSETQ. Germline trimming cut 1 base from V and 3 bases from J; bases unmatched to any gene: 5. The CDR3 contains 15 residues. As DNA, the CDR3 is TGCGCCAGCAGCTTGCAGGGGGCGAGTGACTATGGCTACACCTTC. Translated: CASSLQGASDYGYTF.

Concerning this clone: The junction does not match germline at one end; this may be a read error. CDR3 in DNA: TGTTCCAGCAGCTTGGGTAGCGGGAGAGATAATGAGCAGTTCTTC. This sequence encodes CSSSLGSGRDNEQFF. This chain connects TRBV7-9 to TRBJ2-1; 9 positions agree with TRBD2. The CDR3 loop spans 15 amino acids. Germline CDR1 is SEHNR and CDR2 is FQNEAQ (reference sequence).

The V call is TRBV5-1, the J call TRBJ2-3; 8 nucleotides line up with TRBD2. This CDR3 comprises 16 residues. Germline assignment: CDR1 SGHRS and CDR2 YFSETQ. V lost 0 bases, J lost 2 bases, and 5 bases stayed unmatched. Here the CDR3 DNA reads TGCGCCAGCAGCTTGGTTACGGGGGGGGACACAGATACGCAGTATTTT. Protein: CASSLVTGGDTDTQYF.

The chain has TRBV23-1 and TRBJ2-7; 9 nucleotides agree with TRBD2. TRBV23-1 is an ORF, and what it does is uncertain. The V segment lost 0 bases and the J segment 1 base; nucleotides outside the gene matches: 16. CDR3 length: 20 residues. The CDR3 DNA follows: TGCGCCAGCAGTCAATCGAGTAGGGCTAGCGGGACTCAGGTGTCCTACGAGCAGTACTTC. Residues: CASSQSSRASGTQVSYEQYF.

V gene TRBV19 combines with J gene TRBJ2-3; a possible D gene is TRBD2 (6 bases). The CDR3 runs to 14 residues. Looked up from germline, CDR1 is LNHDA and CDR2 is SQIVND (reference sequence). The ends were cut back, 3 bases at V and 2 bases at J, with 9 bases in the middle. CDR3 in amino acids: CASSIAGYTDTQYF. CDR3 sequence (DNA): TGTGCCAGTAGTATCGCGGGATACACAGATACGCAGTATTTT.

This chain connects TRBV4-1 to TRBJ1-1; the D is unclear. Trimming took off 0 bases at V and 5 bases at J, with 13 bases between the two ends. The CDR3 is 15 residues long. Germline assignment: CDR1 MGHRA and CDR2 YSYEKL. The CDR3 DNA reads TGCGCCAGCAGCCAAGATTGGCCGCCGGGGACTGAAGCTTTCTTT. Residues: CASSQDWPPGTEAFF.

The rearrangement links TRBV5-7 to TRBJ2-1, with TRBD2 as a possible D gene (6 bases). TRBV5-7 is an ORF; its function is uncertain. This CDR3 is 15 amino acids long. The germline V and J ends were trimmed by 0 bases and 2 bases, with 9 bases remaining between them. The chain's CDR3 is CASSLGEAPYNEQFF. CDR3 bases: TGTGCCAGCAGCTTGGGGGAGGCCCCCTACAATGAGCAGTTCTTC.

This clone was seen just once. CDR3 region: CASSGGTGQGDTQYF. CDR3 in DNA: TGTGCCAGCAGTGGCGGGACAGGGCAGGGAGATACGCAGTATTTT. This chain uses TRBV25-1 with TRBJ2-3; TRBD1 matches 9 bases. Unmatched junction bases numbered 7, after V lost 4 bases and J lost 5 bases. CDR1 is MGHDK and CDR2 is SYGVNS in the germline V gene. The CDR3 covers 15 residues.

The chain is built from TRBV7-2 and TRBJ1-2; D perhaps matches TRBD1 (5 bases). In germline, CDR1 is SGHTA, CDR2 FQGNSA. V dropped 2 bases and J dropped 4 bases, with 14 bases sitting between them. The CDR3 is 15 residues long. The CDR3 here is CASSLQGIGVYGYTF. The CDR3 DNA sequence: TGTGCCAGCAGCTTACAGGGTATAGGAGTCTATGGCTACACCTTC.

The chain recombines TRBV6-1 with TRBJ2-1; 11 nucleotides agree with TRBD1. The CDR3 sequence is 16 residues long. J lost 8 bases, V lost 4 bases, and 10 bases had no gene match. Germline values: CDR1 MNHNS, CDR2 SASEGT. CDR3 protein: CASSGPPGQGVYEQFF. CDR3 sequence (DNA): TGTGCCAGCAGTGGGCCTCCGGGACAGGGGGTGTATGAGCAGTTCTTC.

The rearrangement uses TRBV6-5 and TRBJ1-1, with D maybe TRBD1 (5 bases). The CDR3 covers 13 residues. V lost 2 bases to trimming and J lost 1 base, with 5 bases between them. CDR1 MNHEY and CDR2 SVGAGI come from the germline V gene. CDR3: CASSYGQNTEAFF. The CDR3 DNA is TGTGCCAGCAGTTACGGACAGAACACTGAAGCTTTCTTT.

The rearrangement joins TRBV4-3 to TRBJ2-1; 8 bases agree with TRBD1. The CDR3 loop spans 16 amino acids. Losses at the gene ends were 3 bases for V and 5 bases for J; bases not matched to a gene: 9. Germline CDR1 and CDR2: LGHNA and YSLEER. CDR3 nucleotides: TGCGCCAGCAGCCAGGTCTATGCGGGACAGGACAATGAGCAGTTCTTC. Translation: CASSQVYAGQDNEQFF.

The chain's CDR3 is CASSQITEYGYTF. CDR3 coding DNA: TGCGCCAGCAGCCAAATAACAGAGTATGGCTACACCTTC. This chain links TRBV4-1 with TRBJ1-2; D gene unclear. Germline-derived CDR1 and CDR2 are MGHRA and YSYEKL. The CDR3 covers 13 residues. The V end was cut by 2 bases, the J end by 5 bases, with 9 bases between.

The genes are TRBV7-9 and TRBJ2-7; D gene uncertain. The CDR3 contains 12 residues. V gave up 5 bases and J gave up 4 bases, with 9 bases separating them. Germline CDR1 and CDR2: SEHNR and FQNEAQ (reference sequence). The CDR3 nucleotides are TGTGCCAGCAGCGGAACCGGGTACGAGCAGTACTTC. Protein sequence: CASSGTGYEQYF.

This chain joins TRBV12-5 and TRBJ2-1; 9 bases fit TRBD2. Looked up from germline, CDR1 is LGHNT and CDR2 is FRNRAP. The CDR3 runs to 16 residues. J gave up 5 bases and V 5 bases, and 10 bases lay outside the gene matches. In DNA form, the CDR3 reads TGTGCTAGTGGTCTATACGGCGGGGGGGCCCACAATGAGCAGTTCTTC. This gives the protein CASGLYGGGAHNEQFF.

The chain joins TRBV25-1 to TRBJ2-7, with 7 nucleotides matching TRBD1. This CDR3 region has 15 residues. The V gene's germline CDR1 is MGHDK and CDR2 SYGVNS. J was trimmed by 3 bases and V by 4 bases; bases with no gene match: 9. The CDR3 loop reads CASSAGQEALYEQYF. CDR3 sequence (DNA): TGTGCCAGCAGTGCCGGACAGGAGGCCCTCTACGAGCAGTACTTC.

In this sample, this clone turned up once. The chain recombines TRBV6-6 with TRBJ1-4; no clear D. The germline V gene has CDR1 MNHNY and CDR2 SVGAGI (reference sequence). Trimming removed 0 bases at V and 5 bases at J, with 7 bases between. The CDR3 contains 14 residues. The CDR3 protein is CASSYSSENEKLFF. The CDR3 DNA reads TGTGCCAGCAGTTACTCCTCGGAGAATGAAAAACTGTTTTTT.

This chain links TRBV7-9 with TRBJ1-6; 9 bases are shared with TRBD1. CDR1 SEHNR and CDR2 FQNEAQ come from the germline V gene (reference sequence). The CDR3 is made up of 15 amino acids. The J segment lost 6 bases and the V segment lost 5 bases, leaving 5 bases of the junction unmatched. The CDR3, as DNA: TGTGCCAGCAGCCGGGGACAGGGTGGTAATTCACCCCTCCACTTT. Its protein is CASSRGQGGNSPLHF.

CDR3 sequence (DNA): TGTGCCAGCAGCGTAGGTGTTGTAGCTGTTCCTTATGGCTACACCTTC. It is translated as CASSVGVVAVPYGYTF. V usage is TRBV9 and J usage is TRBJ1-2; D remains unclear. From germline, CDR1 is SGDLS and CDR2 YYNGEE. Trimming removed 0 bases from V and 5 bases from J, with 17 bases in between. The CDR3 is 16 amino acids.

This clone was observed a handful of times. J is TRBJ2-2 and V is TRBV5-4, with D possibly TRBD1 on 6 matching bases. The CDR3 contains 17 residues. From germline, CDR1 is SGHNT and CDR2 YYREEE (reference sequence). V lost 0 bases and J 4 bases, leaving 16 bases between the germline ends. CDR3 nucleotide sequence: TGTGCCAGCAGCTTGGATCTTCGCAGGGGAGTCACCGGGGAGCTGTTTTTT. Protein: CASSLDLRRGVTGELFF.

The chain uses TRBV5-1 and TRBJ1-3; D might be TRBD1 (6 bases). V was trimmed by 7 bases and J by 4 bases, leaving 18 bases between them. The CDR3 length is 15 residues. The germline gives CDR1 SGHRS, CDR2 YFSETQ. CDR3 nucleotides: TGCGCCAGCGGCTACTATAGGACAGCAGGAAACACCATATATTTT. Its translation is CASGYYRTAGNTIYF.